This record covers a single TCR beta chain. Semi-nested PCR with Nested Universal Primer A followed constant-region reverse priming of full-length variable regions. Each CDR3 protein gets one entry after TCRdb re-called the 5' RACE reads with MiXCR. The table lists 55,000 to 80,000 distinct CDR3 sequences, 22% of them singletons. This CDR3 contains 14 residues. V was pared by 7 bases and J by 5 bases, with 15 bases between. From germline, CDR1 is MNHEY and CDR2 SMNVEV (reference sequence). The memory fraction was CD4+CD45RO+CD25- cells. The receptor's source is a female donor with breast cancer. The specimen was memory CD4+ T cells sorted from a lymph node. This sample's subset: memory CD4+ T cells, CD4+CD45RO+CD25-. The V gene is TRBV27, the J gene TRBJ2-1; D is possibly TRBD2 (5 bases). The CDR3 is CASKKWERHNEQFF. The CDR3 DNA is TGTGCCAGCAAAAAGTGGGAGCGTCACAATGAGCAGTTCTTC.